This T cell receptor beta chain is drawn from a study of cytomegalovirus exposure and HLA in healthy donors. Across the whole study: According to later analysis, the same platform produced the roughly 120 validation and around 730 first-cohort repertoires. The study's findings and limits: Some public TCRs appeared in many individuals, while most sequences were rare. With high specificity and sensitivity, the classifier reportedly diagnosed cytomegalovirus status.

Clones were read by immunoSEQ multiplex PCR, and TCRdb kept only the in-frame ones, dropping some. The table lists some 110,000 clones, about 91% of them singletons, with 1.5% to 2% in the top ten. The CDR3 sequence is 13 residues long. Trimming took 0 bases from V and 3 from J; bases not matched to a gene: 2. From germline, CDR1 is GTSNPN and CDR2 SVGIG (reference sequence). This clone was seen once. Its antigen is still unknown. At the DNA level, this CDR3 is encoded by other sequences in the same sample as well. This chain connects TRBV30 to TRBJ2-7; 7 positions agree with TRBD1. What was sequenced was PBMCs. The TCR was taken from a man younger than 35 in good health and CMV-seronegative. Here the CDR3 DNA reads TGTGCCTGGAGTGTAAACAGGGGCTACGAGCAGTACTTC. Amino acids: CAWSVNRGYEQYF.